This T cell receptor beta chain emerged from a study of T cells after yellow fever vaccination. This clonotype was seen only a few times. The CDR3 contains 20 residues. V lost 0 bases, J lost 2 bases, and 11 bases stayed unmatched. Per germline, CDR1 LGHNA and CDR2 YSLEER. TCRdb reanalysed the 5' RACE reads using MiXCR and keeps one entry per CDR3 protein. This sample yields fewer than 650,000 distinct CDR3 sequences, of which about a fifth are seen a single time; approximately 15% belongs to the top ten. This specimen consisted of PBMCs, obtained 21 days after the first yellow fever vaccination. The clonotype comes from a man aged 18 to 30 who received the YFV17D yellow fever vaccine. V is TRBV4-3 and J is TRBJ2-6; TRBD1 agrees at 9 bases. The CDR3 DNA follows: TGCGCCAGCAGCCAAGAGGCGTCAGGACAGGGGTCCGCTGGGGCCAACGTCCTGACTTTC. As protein: CASSQEASGQGSAGANVLTF.